This passage covers 31 T cell receptor beta chains from one sample sequenced in a study of long-term antiretroviral therapy in people with HIV. The authors ran the immunoSEQ assay, v3.0, at survey level. Measured with immunoSEQ multiplex PCR; TCRdb has only the in-frame clones, and not every one. The data show 35,000 to 45,000 clones, over 75% seen once. Sequencing used unsorted PBMCs, obtained 2.2 years after starting antiretroviral therapy. The receptor set was obtained from a man in his late teens or twenties with HIV.

The CDR3 is CASSLEGERIEKLFF. The CDR3, as DNA: TGTGCCAGCAGCTTGGAAGGGGAGCGGATTGAAAAACTGTTTTTT. J is TRBJ1-4 and V is TRBV5-4, with D maybe TRBD1 (5 bases). The CDR3 sequence is 15 residues long. The ends were cut back, 0 bases at V and 7 bases at J, with 13 bases in the middle. The germline V gene encodes CDR1 SGHNT and CDR2 YYREEE (reference sequence). Supplemented by reference TRBV5-4 and TRBJ1-4, the full variable domain reads ETGVTQSPTHLIKTRGQQVTLRCSSQSGHNTVSWYQQALGQGPQFIFQYYREEENGRGNFPPRFSGLQFPNYSSELNVNALELDDSALYLCASSLEGERIEKLFFGSGTQLSVL.

J is TRBJ2-7 and V is TRBV7-9, with D maybe TRBD1 (6 bases). Germline lookup yields CDR1 SEHNR and CDR2 FQNEAQ (reference sequence). Deletions cut 1 base from V and 7 bases from J, with 23 bases between. The CDR3 contains 17 residues. The chain's CDR3 is CASSLESWGMGRGEQYF. The CDR3 nucleotides are TGTGCCAGCAGCTTAGAGTCGTGGGGAATGGGAAGGGGGGAGCAGTACTTC.

CDR3 nucleotides: TGCGCCAGCAGTCAGGGGAGCGGAAACACCATATATTTT. It specifies CASSQGSGNTIYF. This chain joins TRBV5-1 and TRBJ1-3, with D possibly matching TRBD1 (6 bases). Germline V gives CDR1 SGHRS, CDR2 YFSETQ. CDR3 length: 13 residues. V was cut by 5 bases and J by 4 bases, with 10 bases left in between. Full variable domain (remainder filled in from reference TRBV5-1 and TRBJ1-3): KAGVTQTPRYLIKTRGQQVTLSCSPISGHRSVSWYQQTPGQGLQFLFEYFSETQRNKGNFPGRFSGRQFSNSRSEMNVSTLELGDSALYLCASSQGSGNTIYFGEGSWLTVV.

V usage is TRBV28 and J usage is TRBJ1-3, with D possibly matching TRBD1 (6 bases). Germline V CDR1 and CDR2: MDHEN, SYDVKM. The V end lost 6 bases, the J end lost 3 bases, and 15 bases lay between the germline ends. The CDR3 has 15 amino acids. The CDR3 here is CASRGLGGVGNTIYF. In nucleotides, the CDR3 is TGTGCCAGCAGAGGGTTAGGGGGTGTTGGAAACACCATATATTTT.

V and J are TRBV7-2 and TRBJ1-2, with D perhaps TRBD1 (5 bases). Germline-derived CDR1 and CDR2 are SGHTA and FQGNSA. With 0 bases removed from V and 2 bases from J, the gap between germline ends came to 7 bases. The CDR3 consists of 14 residues. CDR3 coding DNA: TGTGCCAGCAGCTTAGCGCAGGGAAACTATGGCTACACCTTC. Protein sequence: CASSLAQGNYGYTF.

V gene TRBV7-9 combines with J gene TRBJ1-3; D remains ambiguous. CDR1 SEHNR and CDR2 FQNEAQ come from the germline V gene (reference sequence). Trimming shortened V by 3 bases and J by 0 bases, and 12 bases separated the two germline ends. The CDR3 is made up of 16 amino acids. CDR3 protein: CASSFFRVHSGNTIYF. The CDR3 nucleotides read TGTGCCAGCAGCTTTTTCCGGGTCCACTCTGGAAACACCATATATTTT.

This clone appeared a single time. The chain links TRBV5-1 to TRBJ2-1; D remains unclear. This CDR3 is 13 amino acids long. CDR1 is SGHRS and CDR2 is YFSETQ in the germline V gene. V was cut by 0 bases and J by 10 bases, with 11 bases left in between. This CDR3 is CASSLERHSEQFF. DNA for the CDR3: TGCGCCAGCAGCTTGGAACGCCATTCGGAGCAGTTCTTC.

V and J are TRBV27 and TRBJ1-5; a possible D gene is TRBD1 (6 bases). CDR1 MNHEY and CDR2 SMNVEV come from the germline V gene (reference sequence). V was cut by 6 bases and J by 1 base, with 16 bases left in between. This CDR3 spans 16 amino acids. CDR3 region: CASRSRGEDSNQPQHF. The CDR3 nucleotides read TGTGCCAGCAGGTCCAGGGGAGAGGACAGCAATCAGCCCCAGCATTTT.

V usage is TRBV4-1 and J usage is TRBJ1-2; D is undetermined. V lost 0 bases to trimming and J lost 4 bases, with 15 bases between them. This CDR3 spans 16 amino acids. Germline loops: CDR1 MGHRA, CDR2 YSYEKL. The CDR3 reads CASSQDPATSAYGYTF. In DNA, the CDR3 is TGCGCCAGCAGCCAAGACCCAGCAACTAGTGCCTATGGCTACACCTTC.

V is TRBV27 and J is TRBJ2-1; 10 bases are shared with TRBD1. The CDR3 length is 15 residues. Germline CDR1 MNHEY, CDR2 SMNVEV (reference sequence). V lost 6 bases to trimming and J lost 2 bases; unmatched junction nucleotides: 4. The CDR3 loop is CASRRDRGAYNEQFF. The CDR3 coding sequence is TGTGCCAGCAGACGGGACAGGGGCGCCTACAATGAGCAGTTCTTC.

V is TRBV11-2 and J is TRBJ1-2; 9 bases map to TRBD1. The ends lost 1 base at V and 7 bases at J; junction bases unmatched: 7. The CDR3 contains 15 residues. Germline values: CDR1 SGHAT, CDR2 FQNNGV. In DNA, the CDR3 is TGTGCCAGCAGCTTAGTACCCACAGGGGGCGGTGGCTACACCTTC. Its translation: CASSLVPTGGGGYTF.

The chain uses TRBV25-1 and TRBJ2-1, with 8 bases matching TRBD2. Looked up from germline, CDR1 is MGHDK and CDR2 is SYGVNS. CDR3 length: 15 residues. V dropped 2 bases and J dropped 3; count of bases not matched to a gene: 3. The CDR3 nucleotides are TGTGCCAGCAGTGAAAGCGGGAGAGTCTACAATGAGCAGTTCTTC. As protein: CASSESGRVYNEQFF.

This rearrangement joins TRBV5-1 to TRBJ2-7; TRBD1 agrees at 10 bases. Germline V lookup: CDR1 SGHRS, CDR2 YFSETQ. The CDR3 covers 14 residues. The ends lost 6 bases at V and 3 bases at J; junction bases unmatched: 6. Here the CDR3 reads CASMPGQGHYEQYF. Here the CDR3 DNA reads TGCGCCAGCATGCCGGGACAGGGGCACTACGAGCAGTACTTC. The variable domain in full, with the rest retrieved from reference TRBV5-1 and TRBJ2-7, is KAGVTQTPRYLIKTRGQQVTLSCSPISGHRSVSWYQQTPGQGLQFLFEYFSETQRNKGNFPGRFSGRQFSNSRSEMNVSTLELGDSALYLCASMPGQGHYEQYFGPGTRLTVT.

The chain carries TRBV11-2 and TRBJ1-6, with D unclear. The V and J ends lost 0 bases and 9 bases respectively, with 3 bases between them. The CDR3 has 12 residues. CDR1 is SGHAT, CDR2 FQNNGV, per germline. The CDR3: CASSLDGSPLHF. For the CDR3, the DNA is TGTGCCAGCAGCTTAGATGGTTCACCCCTCCACTTT.

V usage is TRBV29-1 and J usage is TRBJ2-2; D not certain. This CDR3 has 12 residues. Per germline, CDR1 SQVTM and CDR2 ANQGSEA. V dropped 4 bases and J dropped 3 bases, with 6 bases sitting between them. The CDR3 DNA reads as TGCAGCGTTGTTGGGGACACCGGGGAGCTGTTTTTT. Its protein is CSVVGDTGELFF.

J is TRBJ2-1 and V is TRBV7-8, with D perhaps TRBD1 (5 bases). The CDR3 loop spans 16 amino acids. Germline V gene sequence: CDR1 SGHVS, CDR2 FQNEAQ. Trimming cost V 3 bases and J 8 bases, with 20 bases left between them. The CDR3 DNA follows: TGTGCCAGCAGCTTGCGATTGGGGCTTAAGGGCTATGAGCAGTTCTTC. It translates to CASSLRLGLKGYEQFF.

This chain uses TRBV13 with TRBJ2-1, with D maybe TRBD1 (6 bases). Germline lookup yields CDR1 PRHDT and CDR2 FYEKMQ (reference sequence). This CDR3 is 16 amino acids long. Deletions cut 5 bases from V and 2 bases from J, with 16 bases between. The CDR3 is CASSAQGQGPYNEQFF. Here the CDR3 DNA reads TGTGCCAGCAGCGCCCAGGGGCAGGGACCCTACAATGAGCAGTTCTTC.

The J gene is TRBJ1-5, the V gene TRBV2; D is perhaps TRBD1 (5 bases). V lost 5 bases to trimming and J lost 3 bases, with 8 bases between them. Germline V gene lookup returns CDR1 SNHLY and CDR2 FYNNEI. The CDR3 loop spans 13 amino acids. CDR3 DNA sequence: TGTGCCAGCAGTCGACAGCTCAATCAGCCCCAGCATTTT. Translated, it gives CASSRQLNQPQHF.

In its sample, this clone was seen once. The chain employs TRBV7-2 and TRBJ2-7; D possibly corresponds to TRBD2 (6 bases). CDR3 size: 15 residues. V gave up 1 base and J gave up 2 bases, with 12 bases separating them. The V gene's germline CDR1 is SGHTA and CDR2 FQGNSA. The CDR3 DNA follows: TGTGCCAGCAGCTTAGGCCGTGGAGGGGCCTACGAGCAGTACTTC. Translating it yields CASSLGRGGAYEQYF. Using reference TRBV7-2 and TRBJ2-7 for the parts outside the CDR3, the full variable domain is GAGVSQSPSNKVTEKGKDVELRCDPISGHTALYWYRQSLGQGLEFLIYFQGNSAPDKSGLPSDRFSAERTGGSVSTLTIQRTQQEDSAVYLCASSLGRGGAYEQYFGPGTRLTVT.

This clone occurred a few times. This chain links TRBV4-1 with TRBJ2-7; D gene ambiguous. Germline CDR1 is MGHRA and CDR2 is YSYEKL. The CDR3 has 15 amino acids. Trimming took 2 bases from V and 0 from J, leaving 11 bases between them. The CDR3 DNA reads as TGCGCCAGCAGCCAAATAGGCGCGACCTCCTACGAGCAGTACTTC. Its translation: CASSQIGATSYEQYF.

The chain links TRBV4-2 to TRBJ1-2; D is perhaps TRBD1 (5 bases). The V gene's germline CDR1 is LGHNA and CDR2 YNFKEQ. V lost 1 base, J lost 3 bases, and 12 bases lay in between. The CDR3 has 15 residues. The CDR3 loop reads CASSQVAGSDYGYTF. CDR3 coding DNA: TGTGCCAGCAGCCAAGTTGCAGGGTCGGACTATGGCTACACCTTC.

CDR3 sequence (DNA): TGTGCCAGTAGTCTTTGGGCTAGCGGGAACCCCCCCAATGAGCAGTTCTTC. Translated, it gives CASSLWASGNPPNEQFF. This chain links TRBV19 with TRBJ2-1; 9 bases are shared with TRBD2. Trimming at V came to 5 bases and at J to 6 bases, leaving 14 bases not matched to a gene. Germline CDR1 LNHDA, CDR2 SQIVND (reference sequence). There are 17 residues in the CDR3.

J is TRBJ1-2 and V is TRBV18; D ambiguous. The CDR3 contains 13 residues. Per the germline V gene, CDR1 is KGHSH and CDR2 is LQKENI. The V end lost 3 bases, the J end lost 0 bases, and 5 bases lay between the germline ends. The CDR3 loop is CASSPGSNYGYTF. CDR3 in DNA: TGTGCCAGCTCACCGGGTTCTAACTATGGCTACACCTTC.

The chain combines TRBV25-1 with TRBJ1-3; the D is unclear. This CDR3 contains 12 residues. Germline lookup yields CDR1 MGHDK and CDR2 SYGVNS. The germline V and J ends were trimmed by 1 base and 3 bases, with 1 base remaining between them. CDR3 in DNA: TGTGCCAGCAGTGAATTTGGAAACACCATATATTTT. Encoded protein: CASSEFGNTIYF.

V is TRBV5-1 and J is TRBJ1-1; TRBD1 matches at 7 bases. Germline CDR1 SGHRS, CDR2 YFSETQ. The length of the CDR3 is 14 residues. The J segment lost 4 bases and the V segment lost 0 bases, leaving 3 bases of the junction unmatched. The CDR3 region is CASSLEGAGTEAFF. The CDR3 DNA is TGCGCCAGCAGCTTGGAGGGGGCTGGCACTGAAGCTTTCTTT.

The chain employs TRBV4-2 and TRBJ1-3; D gene uncertain. The germline V gene encodes CDR1 LGHNA and CDR2 YNFKEQ. Trimming took 1 base from V and 8 from J, leaving 18 bases between them. CDR3 length: 16 residues. CDR3 in DNA: TGTGCCAGCAGCCAAGTCACGACGGATCGGGAGGACACCATATATTTT. It specifies CASSQVTTDREDTIYF.

The chain recombines TRBV28 with TRBJ2-3; the D gene could be TRBD1 or TRBD2 (6 bases each). The CDR3 is 17 residues long. Trimming pared 3 bases from V and 1 base from J, leaving 17 bases between. Germline CDR1 MDHEN, CDR2 SYDVKM. DNA of the CDR3: TGTGCCAGCAGTTTTTTGAGGGGGGCGTGGGGCACAGATACGCAGTATTTT. The encoded protein is CASSFLRGAWGTDTQYF.

This sequence joins TRBV5-1 and TRBJ2-3, with 7 bases matching TRBD2. Germline values: CDR1 SGHRS, CDR2 YFSETQ. The CDR3 is made up of 16 amino acids. With 0 bases clipped from V and 2 bases from J, the junction kept 6 bases outside the gene matches. The CDR3 spells CASSLVLGGSTDTQYF. CDR3 coding DNA: TGCGCCAGCAGCTTGGTTCTCGGGGGGTCCACAGATACGCAGTATTTT.

This chain uses TRBV30 with TRBJ2-5, with unresolved D. The J call may be mistaken, given a closer DNA end match to TRBJ2-7. CDR3 size: 13 residues. Germline-derived CDR1 and CDR2 are GTSNPN and SVGIG (reference sequence). CDR3 protein: CAWSAGIGYEQYF. In DNA, the CDR3 is TGTGCCTGGAGTGCAGGTATAGGCTACGAGCAGTACTTC.

The chain carries TRBV7-9 and TRBJ2-7; 12 bases map to TRBD1. This CDR3 has 17 amino acids. J gave up 2 bases and V 5 bases, and 10 bases lay outside the gene matches. Germline V lookup: CDR1 SEHNR, CDR2 FQNEAQ (reference sequence). The CDR3 loop is CASSTGTGGPEAYEQYF. As DNA, the CDR3 is TGTGCCAGCAGCACCGGGACAGGGGGCCCGGAGGCCTACGAGCAGTACTTC. Drawing the rest from reference TRBV7-9 and TRBJ2-7, the complete variable domain is DTGVSQNPRHKITKRGQNVTFRCDPISEHNRLYWYRQTLGQGPEFLTYFQNEAQLEKSRLLSDRFSAERPKGSFSTLEIQRTEQGDSAMYLCASSTGTGGPEAYEQYFGPGTRLTVT.

This sequence joins TRBV2 and TRBJ1-1, with a weak D call TRBD1 (6 bases). The CDR3 contains 15 residues. Germline CDR1 SNHLY, CDR2 FYNNEI. Between the trimmed V and J ends, which lost 10 bases and 0 bases, there was a span of 18 bases. The CDR3 spells CATPRWGQMNTEAFF. For the CDR3, the DNA is TGTGCCACCCCTAGGTGGGGGCAAATGAACACTGAAGCTTTCTTT.